Sequencing of this T cell receptor (beta chain) was carried out in a study of cytomegalovirus exposure and HLA in healthy donors. Regarding the study as a whole: Cytomegalovirus-associated TCR beta chains were listed, numbering more than 150. Subsequent analysis showed first-cohort TCR clusters tending to co-occur in around 110 validation repertoires.

Donors came from a validation cohort of about 110 subjects, distinct from the first 666-subject cohort. Measured with immunoSEQ multiplex PCR; TCRdb has only the in-frame clones, and not every one. The sample lists approximately 64,000 clones, more than 85% occurring once. With regard to this clone: The antigen remains undetermined.

The J segment lost 5 bases and the V segment lost 3 bases, leaving 8 bases of the junction unmatched. CDR1 is SGHRS, CDR2 YFSETQ, per germline. This CDR3 comprises 14 residues. J is TRBJ2-7 and V is TRBV5-1; 7 positions agree with TRBD2. This clonotype was sampled from a woman aged 18-35 years in good health and CMV-seronegative. Sequenced input: PBMCs. CDR3 sequence: CASSSSGTFNEQYF. The CDR3 bases are TGCGCCAGCAGCTCAAGCGGGACGTTCAACGAGCAGTACTTC.